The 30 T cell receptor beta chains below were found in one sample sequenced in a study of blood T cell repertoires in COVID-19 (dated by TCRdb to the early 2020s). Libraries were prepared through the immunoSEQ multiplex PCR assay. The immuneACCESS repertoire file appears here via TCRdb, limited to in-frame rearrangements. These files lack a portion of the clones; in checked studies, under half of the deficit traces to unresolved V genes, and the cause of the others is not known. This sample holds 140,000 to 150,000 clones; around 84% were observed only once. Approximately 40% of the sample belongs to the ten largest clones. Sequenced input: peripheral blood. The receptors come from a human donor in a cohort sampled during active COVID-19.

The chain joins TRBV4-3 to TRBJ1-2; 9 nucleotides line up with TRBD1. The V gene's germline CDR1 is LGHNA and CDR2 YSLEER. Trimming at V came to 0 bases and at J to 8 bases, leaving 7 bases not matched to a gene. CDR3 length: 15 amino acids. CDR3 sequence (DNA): TGCGCCAGCAGCCAAGATTGGGGACAGGGAATGGGCTACACCTTC. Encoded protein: CASSQDWGQGMGYTF.

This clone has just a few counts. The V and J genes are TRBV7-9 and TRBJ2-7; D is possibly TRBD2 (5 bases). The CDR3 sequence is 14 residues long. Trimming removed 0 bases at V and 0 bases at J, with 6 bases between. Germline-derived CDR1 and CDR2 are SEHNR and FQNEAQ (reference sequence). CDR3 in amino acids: CASSLAGNSYEQYF. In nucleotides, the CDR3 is TGTGCCAGCAGCTTAGCCGGGAACTCCTACGAGCAGTACTTC.

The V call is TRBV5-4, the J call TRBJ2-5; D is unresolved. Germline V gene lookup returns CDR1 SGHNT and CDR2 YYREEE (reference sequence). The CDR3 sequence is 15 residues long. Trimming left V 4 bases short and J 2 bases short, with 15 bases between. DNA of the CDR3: TGTGCCAGCAGCCGACCTGACTGGAGACAAGAGACCCAGTACTTC. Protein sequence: CASSRPDWRQETQYF.

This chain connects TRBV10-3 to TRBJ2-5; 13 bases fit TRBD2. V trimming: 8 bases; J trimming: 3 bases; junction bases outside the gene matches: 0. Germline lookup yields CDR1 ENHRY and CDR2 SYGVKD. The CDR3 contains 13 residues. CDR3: CAIGLAGEETQYF. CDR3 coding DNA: TGTGCCATCGGACTAGCGGGGGAAGAGACCCAGTACTTC.

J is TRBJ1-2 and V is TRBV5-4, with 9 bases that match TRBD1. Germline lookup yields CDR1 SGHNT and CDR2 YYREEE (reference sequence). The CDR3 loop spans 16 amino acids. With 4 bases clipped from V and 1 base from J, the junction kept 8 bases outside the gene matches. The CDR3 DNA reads TGTGCCAGCAGCATAATTCCGGGACAGGGTAACTATGGCTACACCTTC. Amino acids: CASSIIPGQGNYGYTF.

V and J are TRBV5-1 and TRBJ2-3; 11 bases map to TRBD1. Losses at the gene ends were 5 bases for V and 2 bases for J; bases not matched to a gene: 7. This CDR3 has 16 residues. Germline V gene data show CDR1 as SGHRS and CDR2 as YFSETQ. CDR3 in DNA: TGCGCCAGCAGGATTGGACAGGGGGCTTCCACAGATACGCAGTATTTT. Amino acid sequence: CASRIGQGASTDTQYF.

This chain's CDR3 is CASSIPWTAPNEKLFF. The CDR3 region has the DNA TGTGCCAGTAGTATACCATGGACAGCTCCTAATGAAAAACTGTTTTTT. The chain has TRBV19 and TRBJ1-4, with D possibly matching TRBD1 (6 bases). CDR1 and CDR2 from the germline V gene are LNHDA and SQIVND (reference sequence). The CDR3 consists of 16 residues. The V end lost 2 bases, the J end lost 3 bases, and 13 bases lay between the germline ends. Together with reference TRBV19 and TRBJ1-4, the CDR3 gives the full variable domain: DGGITQSPKYLFRKEGQNVTLSCEQNLNHDAMYWYRQDPGQGLRLIYYSQIVNDFQKGDIAEGYSVSREKKESFPLTVTSAQKNPTAFYLCASSIPWTAPNEKLFFGSGTQLSVL.

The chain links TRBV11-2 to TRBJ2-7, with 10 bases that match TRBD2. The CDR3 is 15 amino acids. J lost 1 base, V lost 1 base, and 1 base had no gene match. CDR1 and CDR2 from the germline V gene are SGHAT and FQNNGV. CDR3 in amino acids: CASSLGTSGSYEQYF. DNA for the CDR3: TGTGCCAGCAGCTTAGGGACTAGCGGTTCCTACGAGCAGTACTTC. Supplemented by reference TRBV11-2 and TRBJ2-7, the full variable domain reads EAGVAQSPRYKIIEKRQSVAFWCNPISGHATLYWYQQILGQGPKLLIQFQNNGVVDDSQLPKDRFSAERLKGVDSTLKIQPAKLEDSAVYLCASSLGTSGSYEQYFGPGTRLTVT.

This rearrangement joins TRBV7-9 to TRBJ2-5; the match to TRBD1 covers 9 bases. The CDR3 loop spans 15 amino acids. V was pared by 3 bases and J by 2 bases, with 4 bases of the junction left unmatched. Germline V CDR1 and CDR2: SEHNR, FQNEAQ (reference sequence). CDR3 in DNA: TGTGCCAGCAGCTTCCGGACAGGGGAGCAAGAGACCCAGTACTTC. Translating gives CASSFRTGEQETQYF.

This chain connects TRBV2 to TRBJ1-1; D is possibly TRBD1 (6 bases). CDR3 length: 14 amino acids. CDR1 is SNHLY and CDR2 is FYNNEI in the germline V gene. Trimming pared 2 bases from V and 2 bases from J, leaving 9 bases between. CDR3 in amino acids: CASSELGANTEAFF. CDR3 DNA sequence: TGTGCCAGCAGTGAACTGGGGGCTAACACTGAAGCTTTCTTT.

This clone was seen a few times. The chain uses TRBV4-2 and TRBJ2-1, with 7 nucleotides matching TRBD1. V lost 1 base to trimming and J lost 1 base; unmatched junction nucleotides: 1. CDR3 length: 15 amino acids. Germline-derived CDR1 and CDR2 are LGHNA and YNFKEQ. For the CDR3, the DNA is TGTGCCAGCAGCCAAGCGACAGGGTCCTACAATGAGCAGTTCTTC. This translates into CASSQATGSYNEQFF.

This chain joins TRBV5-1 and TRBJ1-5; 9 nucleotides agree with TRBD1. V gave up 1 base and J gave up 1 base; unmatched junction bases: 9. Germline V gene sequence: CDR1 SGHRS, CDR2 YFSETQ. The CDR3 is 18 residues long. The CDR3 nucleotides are TGCGCCAGCAGCTTGACCCCCGGGACAGGGTTGAGCAATCAGCCCCAGCATTTT. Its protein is CASSLTPGTGLSNQPQHF.

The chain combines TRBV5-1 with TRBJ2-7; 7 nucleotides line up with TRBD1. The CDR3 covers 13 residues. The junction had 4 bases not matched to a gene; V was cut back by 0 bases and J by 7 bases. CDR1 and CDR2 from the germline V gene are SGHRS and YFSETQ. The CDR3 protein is CASSLGGQWEQYF. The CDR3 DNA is TGCGCCAGCAGCTTGGGGGGACAGTGGGAGCAGTACTTC.

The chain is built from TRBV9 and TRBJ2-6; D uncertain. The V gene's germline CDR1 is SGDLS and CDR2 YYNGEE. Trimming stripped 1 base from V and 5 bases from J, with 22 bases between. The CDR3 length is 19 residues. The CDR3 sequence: CASSVSGSGFFGWANVLTF. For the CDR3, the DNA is TGTGCCAGCAGCGTAAGTGGGTCAGGCTTTTTTGGCTGGGCCAACGTCCTGACTTTC.

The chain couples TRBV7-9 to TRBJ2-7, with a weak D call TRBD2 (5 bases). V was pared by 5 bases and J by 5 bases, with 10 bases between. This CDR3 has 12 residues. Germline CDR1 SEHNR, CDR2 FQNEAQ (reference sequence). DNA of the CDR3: TGTGCCAGCAGCACCGGGCGGGACGAGCAGTACTTC. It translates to CASSTGRDEQYF. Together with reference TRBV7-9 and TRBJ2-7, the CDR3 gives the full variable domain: DTGVSQNPRHKITKRGQNVTFRCDPISEHNRLYWYRQTLGQGPEFLTYFQNEAQLEKSRLLSDRFSAERPKGSFSTLEIQRTEQGDSAMYLCASSTGRDEQYFGPGTRLTVT.

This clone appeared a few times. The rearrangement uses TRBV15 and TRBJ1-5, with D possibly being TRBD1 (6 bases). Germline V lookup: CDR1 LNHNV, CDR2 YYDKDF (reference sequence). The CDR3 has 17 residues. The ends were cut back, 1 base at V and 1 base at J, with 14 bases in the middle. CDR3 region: CATSRGMGGASNQPQHF. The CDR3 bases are TGTGCCACCAGCAGAGGGATGGGGGGGGCGAGCAATCAGCCCCAGCATTTT.

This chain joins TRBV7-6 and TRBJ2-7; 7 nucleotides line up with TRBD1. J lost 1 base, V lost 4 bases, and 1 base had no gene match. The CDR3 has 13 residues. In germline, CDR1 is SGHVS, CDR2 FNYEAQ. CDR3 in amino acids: CASSSQGSYEQYF. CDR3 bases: TGTGCCAGCAGCTCACAGGGGTCCTACGAGCAGTACTTC. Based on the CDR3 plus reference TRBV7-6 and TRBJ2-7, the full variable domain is GAGVSQSPRYKVTKRGQDVALRCDPISGHVSLYWYRQALGQGPEFLTYFNYEAQQDKSGLPNDRFSAERPEGSISTLTIQRTEQRDSAMYRCASSSQGSYEQYFGPGTRLTVT.

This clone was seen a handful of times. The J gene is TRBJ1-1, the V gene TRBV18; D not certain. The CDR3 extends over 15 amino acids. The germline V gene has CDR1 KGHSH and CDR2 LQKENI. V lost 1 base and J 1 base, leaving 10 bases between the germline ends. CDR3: CASSPRQESNTEAFF. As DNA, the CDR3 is TGTGCCAGCTCACCACGCCAGGAATCGAACACTGAAGCTTTCTTT.

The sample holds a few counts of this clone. CDR3: CASSSLGGGHTGELFF. CDR3 DNA: TGTGCCAGCAGCTCCCTAGGGGGAGGGCACACCGGGGAGCTGTTTTTT. The V gene is TRBV11-3, the J gene TRBJ2-2; D may be TRBD2 (7 bases). The CDR3 has 16 residues. The V end was cut by 4 bases, the J end by 3 bases, with 15 bases between. Germline V CDR1 and CDR2: SGHNT, YENEEA.

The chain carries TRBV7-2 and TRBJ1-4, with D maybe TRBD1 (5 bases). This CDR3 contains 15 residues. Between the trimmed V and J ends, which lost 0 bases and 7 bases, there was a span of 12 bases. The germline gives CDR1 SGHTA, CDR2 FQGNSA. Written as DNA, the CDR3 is TGTGCCAGCAGCTTAGCGCGGGGCATGACTGAAAAACTGTTTTTT. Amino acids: CASSLARGMTEKLFF.

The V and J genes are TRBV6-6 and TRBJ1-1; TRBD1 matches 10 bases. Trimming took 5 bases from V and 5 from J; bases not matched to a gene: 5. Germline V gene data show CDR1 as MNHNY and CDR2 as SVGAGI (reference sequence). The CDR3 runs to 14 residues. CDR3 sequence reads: CASSDRGRGTEAFF. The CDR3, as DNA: TGTGCCAGCAGTGACAGGGGGCGAGGGACTGAAGCTTTCTTT.

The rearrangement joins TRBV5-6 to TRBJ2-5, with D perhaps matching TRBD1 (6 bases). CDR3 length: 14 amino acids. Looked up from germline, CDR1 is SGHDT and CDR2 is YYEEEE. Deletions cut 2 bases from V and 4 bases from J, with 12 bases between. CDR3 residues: CASSFFGRGETQYF. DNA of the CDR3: TGTGCCAGCAGCTTTTTCGGCAGGGGAGAGACCCAGTACTTC. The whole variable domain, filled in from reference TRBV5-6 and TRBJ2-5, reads DAGVTQSPTHLIKTRGQQVTLRCSPKSGHDTVSWYQQALGQGPQFIFQYYEEEERQRGNFPDRFSGHQFPNYSSELNVNALLLGDSALYLCASSFFGRGETQYFGPGTRLLVL.

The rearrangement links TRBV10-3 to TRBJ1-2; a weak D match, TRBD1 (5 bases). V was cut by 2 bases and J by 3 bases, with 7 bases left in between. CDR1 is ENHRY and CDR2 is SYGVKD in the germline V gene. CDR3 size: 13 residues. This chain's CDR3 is CAISEGGDYGYTF. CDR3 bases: TGTGCCATCAGTGAGGGGGGGGACTATGGCTACACCTTC.

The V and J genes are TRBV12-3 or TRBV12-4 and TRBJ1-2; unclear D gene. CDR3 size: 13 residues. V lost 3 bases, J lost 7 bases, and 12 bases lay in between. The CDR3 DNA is TGTGCCAGCAGTTTCGACCGGGTTATTGGCTACACCTTC. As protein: CASSFDRVIGYTF.

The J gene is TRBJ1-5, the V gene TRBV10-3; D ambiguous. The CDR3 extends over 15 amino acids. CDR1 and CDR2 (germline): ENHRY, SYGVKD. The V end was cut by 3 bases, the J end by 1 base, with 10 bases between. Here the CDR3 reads CAISDHRASNQPQHF. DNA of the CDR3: TGTGCCATCAGTGACCACAGAGCAAGCAATCAGCCCCAGCATTTT.

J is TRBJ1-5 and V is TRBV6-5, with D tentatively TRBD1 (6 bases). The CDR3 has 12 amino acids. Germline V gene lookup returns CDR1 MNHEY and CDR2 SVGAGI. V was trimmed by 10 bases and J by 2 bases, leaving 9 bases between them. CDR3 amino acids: CATNRGNQPQHF. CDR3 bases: TGTGCCACCAACAGGGGCAATCAGCCCCAGCATTTT.

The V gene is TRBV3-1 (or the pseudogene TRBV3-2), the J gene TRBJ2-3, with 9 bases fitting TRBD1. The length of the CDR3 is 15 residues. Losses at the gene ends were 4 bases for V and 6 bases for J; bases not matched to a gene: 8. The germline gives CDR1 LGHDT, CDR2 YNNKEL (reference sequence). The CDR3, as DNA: TGTGCCAGCAGCCTGGAAGGGACAGGGAGGGATACGCAGTATTTT. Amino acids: CASSLEGTGRDTQYF.

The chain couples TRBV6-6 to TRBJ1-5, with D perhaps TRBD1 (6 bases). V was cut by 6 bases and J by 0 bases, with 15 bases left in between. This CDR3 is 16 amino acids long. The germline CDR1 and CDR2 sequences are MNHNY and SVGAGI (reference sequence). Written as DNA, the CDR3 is TGTGCCAGCAGGGACAGTGTTTTTAATAGCAATCAGCCCCAGCATTTT. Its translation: CASRDSVFNSNQPQHF.

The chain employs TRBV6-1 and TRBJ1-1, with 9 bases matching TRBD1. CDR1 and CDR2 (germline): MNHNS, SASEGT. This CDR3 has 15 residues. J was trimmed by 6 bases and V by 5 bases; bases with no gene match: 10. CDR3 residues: CASSRPGTGSPEAFF. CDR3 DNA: TGTGCCAGCAGTCGTCCCGGGACAGGGTCCCCTGAAGCTTTCTTT.

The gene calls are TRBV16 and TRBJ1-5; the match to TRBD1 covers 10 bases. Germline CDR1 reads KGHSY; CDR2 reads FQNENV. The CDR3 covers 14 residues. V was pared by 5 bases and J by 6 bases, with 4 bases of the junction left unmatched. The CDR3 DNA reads TGTGCCAGCAGCAGACAGGGGGCCGGTCAGCCCCAGCATTTT. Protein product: CASSRQGAGQPQHF.